Listed below are T cell receptor beta chains from one sample, sequenced in a study of CXCR3-negative and CXCR3-positive naive CD8 T cells. TCRdb re-analyzed the 5' RACE reads; it lists each CDR3 protein once, without DNA. Recorded here are 65,000 to 90,000 distinct CDR3 sequences; the top ten clones represent about 0.62%. Sequences were obtained from naive CXCR3+ CD8+ T cells from blood. Source of these receptors: a human donor in good health. Some clones in this sample may be carry-over from other donors' samples. Each CDR3 is given with its conserved first and last residue.

V gene	J gene	CDR3 protein
TRBV4-2	TRBJ2-1	CASSQPEGGPGNEQFF
TRBV29-1	TRBJ2-5	CSFIPAESGGEETQYF
TRBV6-4	TRBJ2-2	CASSDGTSGNTGELFF
TRBV7-9	TRBJ2-1	CASSPPSGTLDEQFF
TRBV4-1	TRBJ1-5	CASSQDLDQPQHF
TRBV20-1	TRBJ2-2	CSATLPNLGSGELFF
TRBV6-5	TRBJ2-1	CASSYVGGNYNEQFF
TRBV6-4	TRBJ2-3	CASSDSTGSTDTQYF
TRBV28	TRBJ2-2	CASSPLRLGGNTGELFF
TRBV7-8	TRBJ2-1	CASSLSGSPYNEQFF
TRBV7-6	TRBJ1-1	CASSPKSVDTNTEAFF